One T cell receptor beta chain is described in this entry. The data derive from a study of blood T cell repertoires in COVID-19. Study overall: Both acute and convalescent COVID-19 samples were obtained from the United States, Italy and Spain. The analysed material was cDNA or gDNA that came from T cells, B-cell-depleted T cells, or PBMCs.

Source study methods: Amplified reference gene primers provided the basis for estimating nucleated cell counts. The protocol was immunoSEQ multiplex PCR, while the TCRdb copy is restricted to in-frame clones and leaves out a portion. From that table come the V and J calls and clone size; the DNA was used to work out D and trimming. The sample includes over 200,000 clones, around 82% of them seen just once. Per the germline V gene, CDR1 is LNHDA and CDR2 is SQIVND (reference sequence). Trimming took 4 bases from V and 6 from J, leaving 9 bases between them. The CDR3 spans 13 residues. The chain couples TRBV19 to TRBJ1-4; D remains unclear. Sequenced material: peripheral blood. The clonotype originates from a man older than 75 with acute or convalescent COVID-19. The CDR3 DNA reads TGTGCCAGTAGTAATGGGCAGGATGAAAAACTGTTTTTT. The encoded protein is CASSNGQDEKLFF.